Sequencing of this T cell receptor (beta chain) was carried out in a study of CD8 T cells in ankylosing spondylitis. Findings and limits, study-wide: Significantly higher representation of disease-linked clones was reported for matched ankylosing spondylitis synovial fluid. Typical of ankylosing spondylitis blood, it appeared, was a TCR beta motif of eight highly homologous variants.

This CDR3 spans 14 amino acids. Germline-derived CDR1 and CDR2 are MDHEN and SYDVKM. Trimming removed 3 bases at V and 3 bases at J, with 12 bases between. Making the TCR beta libraries involved quantitative 5'-RACE with molecular barcodes. Each CDR3 protein gets one entry after TCRdb re-called the 5' RACE reads with MiXCR. The sample lists about 360,000 distinct CDR3 sequences; 20% to 25% were seen once. This clonotype was recorded only once. As yet, its antigen is unknown. The rearrangement joins TRBV28 to TRBJ2-7; a possible D gene is TRBD2 (5 bases). The clonotype was recovered from a male donor with ankylosing spondylitis or in good health (not recorded which). Material for sequencing was blood, either unsorted or a sorted T cell fraction (not recorded which). The CDR3, as DNA: TGTGCCAGCAGTTTTCCCGGGAAAATCTACGAGCAGTACTTC. Translation: CASSFPGKIYEQYF.